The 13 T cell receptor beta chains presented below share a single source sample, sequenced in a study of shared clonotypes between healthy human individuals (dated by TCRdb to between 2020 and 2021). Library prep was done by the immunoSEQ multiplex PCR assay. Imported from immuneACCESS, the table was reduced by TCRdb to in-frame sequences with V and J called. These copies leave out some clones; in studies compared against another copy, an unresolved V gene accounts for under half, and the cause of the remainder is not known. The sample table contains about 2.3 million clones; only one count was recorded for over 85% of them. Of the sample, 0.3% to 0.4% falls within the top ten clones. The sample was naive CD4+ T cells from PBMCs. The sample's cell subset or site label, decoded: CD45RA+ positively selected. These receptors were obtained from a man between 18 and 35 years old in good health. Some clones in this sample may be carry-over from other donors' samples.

CDR3 in amino acids: CASTTSGTSAYEQYF. CDR3 sequence (DNA): TGTGCCAGCACCACAAGCGGGACTAGCGCCTACGAGCAGTACTTC. The chain uses TRBV28 and TRBJ2-7; 10 nucleotides match TRBD2. J lost 2 bases, V lost 7 bases, and 8 bases had no gene match. The CDR3 has 15 amino acids. Germline V gives CDR1 MDHEN, CDR2 SYDVKM.

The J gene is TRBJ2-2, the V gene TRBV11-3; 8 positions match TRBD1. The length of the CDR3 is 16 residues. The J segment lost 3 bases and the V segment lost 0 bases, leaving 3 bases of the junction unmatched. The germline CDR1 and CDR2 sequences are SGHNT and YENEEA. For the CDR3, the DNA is TGTGCCAGCAGCTTAGATGGACAGGGATACACCGGGGAGCTGTTTTTT. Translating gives CASSLDGQGYTGELFF. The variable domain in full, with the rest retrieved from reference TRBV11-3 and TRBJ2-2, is EAGVVQSPRYKIIEKKQPVAFWCNPISGHNTLYWYLQNLGQGPELLIRYENEEAVDDSQLPKDRFSAERLKGVDSTLKIQPAELGDSAVYLCASSLDGQGYTGELFFGEGSRLTVL.

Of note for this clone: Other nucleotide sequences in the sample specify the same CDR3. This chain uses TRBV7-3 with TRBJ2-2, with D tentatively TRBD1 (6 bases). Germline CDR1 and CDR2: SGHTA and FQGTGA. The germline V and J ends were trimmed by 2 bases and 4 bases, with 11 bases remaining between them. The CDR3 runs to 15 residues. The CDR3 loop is CASSLLGGGTGELFF. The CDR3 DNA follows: TGTGCCAGCAGCTTATTAGGGGGTGGCACCGGGGAGCTGTTTTTT.

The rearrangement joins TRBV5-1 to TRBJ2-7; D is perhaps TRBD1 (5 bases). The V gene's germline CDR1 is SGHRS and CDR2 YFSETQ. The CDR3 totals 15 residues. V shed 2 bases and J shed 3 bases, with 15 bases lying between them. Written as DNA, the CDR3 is TGCGCCAGCAGCTTAGCCGCCAGGGCAAGCTACGAGCAGTACTTC. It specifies CASSLAARASYEQYF.

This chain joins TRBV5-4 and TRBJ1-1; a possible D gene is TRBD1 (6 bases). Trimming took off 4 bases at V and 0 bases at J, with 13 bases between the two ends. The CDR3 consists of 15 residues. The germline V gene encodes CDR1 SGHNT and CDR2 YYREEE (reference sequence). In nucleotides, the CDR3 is TGTGCCAGCAGCCCTAAGCAGGGGCTGAACACTGAAGCTTTCTTT. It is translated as CASSPKQGLNTEAFF.

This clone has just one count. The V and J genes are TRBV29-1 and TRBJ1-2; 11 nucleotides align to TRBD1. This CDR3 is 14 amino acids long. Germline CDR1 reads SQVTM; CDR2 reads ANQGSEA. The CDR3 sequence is CSAPGTGGNYGYTF. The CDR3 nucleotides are TGCAGTGCACCGGGGACAGGGGGAAACTATGGCTACACCTTC.

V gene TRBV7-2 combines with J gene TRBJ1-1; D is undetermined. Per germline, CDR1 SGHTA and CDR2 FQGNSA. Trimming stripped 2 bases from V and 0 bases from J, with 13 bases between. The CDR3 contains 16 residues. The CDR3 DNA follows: TGTGCCAGCAGCTTATATTCCCCGACTTTGAACACTGAAGCTTTCTTT. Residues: CASSLYSPTLNTEAFF.

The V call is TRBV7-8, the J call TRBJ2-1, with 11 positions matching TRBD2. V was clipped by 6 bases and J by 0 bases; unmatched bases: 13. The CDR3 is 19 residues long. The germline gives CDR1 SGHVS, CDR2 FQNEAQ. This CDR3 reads CASRGKLAGGKSSYNEQFF. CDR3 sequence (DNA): TGTGCCAGCAGGGGGAAGCTAGCGGGAGGTAAAAGCTCCTACAATGAGCAGTTCTTC.

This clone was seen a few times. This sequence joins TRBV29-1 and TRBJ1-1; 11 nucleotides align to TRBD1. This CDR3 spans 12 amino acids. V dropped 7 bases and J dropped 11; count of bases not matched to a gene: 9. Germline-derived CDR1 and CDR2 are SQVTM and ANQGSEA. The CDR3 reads CSGEDRGLDAFF. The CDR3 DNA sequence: TGCAGCGGGGAGGACAGGGGGCTTGATGCTTTCTTT.

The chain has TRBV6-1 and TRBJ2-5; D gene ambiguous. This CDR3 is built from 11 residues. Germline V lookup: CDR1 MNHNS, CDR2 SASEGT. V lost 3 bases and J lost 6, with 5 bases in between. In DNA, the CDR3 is TGTGCCAGCAGTGATCTACAGACCCAGTACTTC. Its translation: CASSDLQTQYF.

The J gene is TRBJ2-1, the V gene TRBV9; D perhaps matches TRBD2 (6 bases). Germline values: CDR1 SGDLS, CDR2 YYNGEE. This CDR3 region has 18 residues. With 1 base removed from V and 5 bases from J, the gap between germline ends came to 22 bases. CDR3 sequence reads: CASSVSLSGVSGHNEQFF. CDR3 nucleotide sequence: TGTGCCAGCAGCGTAAGCCTATCGGGGGTTAGTGGCCACAATGAGCAGTTCTTC.

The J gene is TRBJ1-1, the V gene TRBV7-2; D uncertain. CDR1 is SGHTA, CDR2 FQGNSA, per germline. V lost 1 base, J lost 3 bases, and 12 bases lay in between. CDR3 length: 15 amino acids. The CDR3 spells CASSLVGGWDTEAFF. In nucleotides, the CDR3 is TGTGCCAGCAGCTTAGTCGGAGGGTGGGACACTGAAGCTTTCTTT.

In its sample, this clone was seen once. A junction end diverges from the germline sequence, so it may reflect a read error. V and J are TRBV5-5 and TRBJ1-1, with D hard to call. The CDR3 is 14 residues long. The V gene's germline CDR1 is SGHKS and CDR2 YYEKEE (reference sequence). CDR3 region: CASSQASMNTEAFF. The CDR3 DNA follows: TGCGCCAGCAGCCAGGCTTCCATGAACACTGAAGCTTTCTTT.